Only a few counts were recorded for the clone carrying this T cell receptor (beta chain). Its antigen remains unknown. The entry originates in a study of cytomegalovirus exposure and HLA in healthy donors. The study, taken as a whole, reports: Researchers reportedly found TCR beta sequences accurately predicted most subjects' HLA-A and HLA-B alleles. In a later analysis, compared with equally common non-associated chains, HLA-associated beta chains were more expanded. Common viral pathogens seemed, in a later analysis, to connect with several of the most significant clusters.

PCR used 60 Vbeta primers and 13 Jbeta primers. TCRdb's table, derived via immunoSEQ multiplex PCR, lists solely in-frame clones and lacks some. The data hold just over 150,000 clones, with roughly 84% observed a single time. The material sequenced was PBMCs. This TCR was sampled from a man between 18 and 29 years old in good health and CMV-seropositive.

Written as DNA, the CDR3 is TGTGCCAGCAGTTACTCGGGGGGGAACACTGAAGCTTTCTTT. Protein product: CASSYSGGNTEAFF. The chain has TRBV6-6 and TRBJ1-1, with a weak D call TRBD1 (5 bases). This CDR3 region has 14 residues. Germline-derived CDR1 and CDR2 are MNHNY and SVGAGI (reference sequence). The germline V and J ends were trimmed by 0 bases and 1 base, with 6 bases remaining between them.